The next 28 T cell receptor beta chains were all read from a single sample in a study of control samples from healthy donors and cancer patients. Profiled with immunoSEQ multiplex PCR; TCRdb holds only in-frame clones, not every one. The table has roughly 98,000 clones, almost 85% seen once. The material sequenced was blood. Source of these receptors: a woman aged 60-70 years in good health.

CDR3 loop: CASSLQNEKLFF. The CDR3 DNA follows: TGTGCCAGCAGCTTACAGAATGAAAAACTGTTTTTT. This chain connects TRBV7-9 to TRBJ1-4; the D is unclear. Per the germline V gene, CDR1 is SEHNR and CDR2 is FQNEAQ (reference sequence). V was trimmed by 2 bases and J by 5 bases, leaving 3 bases between them. The CDR3 extends over 12 amino acids.

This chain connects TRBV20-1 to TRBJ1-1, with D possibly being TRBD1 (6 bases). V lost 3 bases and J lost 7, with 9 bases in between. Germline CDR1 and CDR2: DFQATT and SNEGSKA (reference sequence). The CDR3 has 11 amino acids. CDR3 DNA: TGCAGTGCTAGGACAGGCTTTGAAGCTTTCTTT. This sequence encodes CSARTGFEAFF.

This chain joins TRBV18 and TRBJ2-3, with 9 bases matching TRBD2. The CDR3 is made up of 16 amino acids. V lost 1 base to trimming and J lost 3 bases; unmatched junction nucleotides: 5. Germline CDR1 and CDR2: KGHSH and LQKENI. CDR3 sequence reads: CASSPRTTSGTDTQYF. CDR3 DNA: TGTGCCAGCTCACCACGGACAACTAGCGGGACAGATACGCAGTATTTT.

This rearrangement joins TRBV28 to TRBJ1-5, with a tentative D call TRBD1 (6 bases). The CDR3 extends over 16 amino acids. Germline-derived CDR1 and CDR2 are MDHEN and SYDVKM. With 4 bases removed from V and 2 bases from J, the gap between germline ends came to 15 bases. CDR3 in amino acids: CASSSPRGQGNQPQHF. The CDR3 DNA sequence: TGTGCCAGCAGTTCCCCCCGGGGGCAGGGCAATCAGCCCCAGCATTTT. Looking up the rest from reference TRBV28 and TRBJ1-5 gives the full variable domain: DVKVTQSSRYLVKRTGEKVFLECVQDMDHENMFWYRQDPGLGLRLIYFSYDVKMKEKGDIPEGYSVSREKKERFSLILESASTNQTSMYLCASSSPRGQGNQPQHFGDGTRLSIL.

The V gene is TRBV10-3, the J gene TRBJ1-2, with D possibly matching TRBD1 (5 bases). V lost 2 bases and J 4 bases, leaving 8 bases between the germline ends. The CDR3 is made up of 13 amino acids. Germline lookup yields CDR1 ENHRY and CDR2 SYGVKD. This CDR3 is CAISEGTVYGYTF. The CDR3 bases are TGTGCCATCAGTGAGGGGACTGTCTATGGCTACACCTTC.

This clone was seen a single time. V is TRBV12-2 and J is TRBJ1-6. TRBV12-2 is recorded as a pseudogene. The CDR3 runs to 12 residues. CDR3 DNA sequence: TGTGCAAGTCGCTCCCAACTCTCACCCCTCCACTTT. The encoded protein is CASRSQLSPLHF.

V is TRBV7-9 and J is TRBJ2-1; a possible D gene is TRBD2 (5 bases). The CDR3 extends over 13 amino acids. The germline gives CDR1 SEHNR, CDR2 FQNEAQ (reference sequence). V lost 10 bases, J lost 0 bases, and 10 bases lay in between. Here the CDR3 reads CATRRSSYNEQFF. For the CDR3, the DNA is TGTGCCACACGGAGGTCCTCCTACAATGAGCAGTTCTTC.

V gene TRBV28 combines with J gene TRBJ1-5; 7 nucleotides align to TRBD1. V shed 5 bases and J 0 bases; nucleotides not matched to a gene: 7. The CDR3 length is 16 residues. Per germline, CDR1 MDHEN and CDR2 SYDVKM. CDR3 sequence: CASSPGQAYSNQPQHF. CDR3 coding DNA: TGTGCCAGCAGTCCCGGACAGGCGTATAGCAATCAGCCCCAGCATTTT.

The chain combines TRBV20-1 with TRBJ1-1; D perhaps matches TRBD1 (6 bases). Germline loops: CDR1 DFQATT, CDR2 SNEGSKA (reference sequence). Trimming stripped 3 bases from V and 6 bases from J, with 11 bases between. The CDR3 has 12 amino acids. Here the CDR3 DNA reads TGCAGTGCTAGTCCCGGGGGCTCTGAAGCTTTCTTT. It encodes CSASPGGSEAFF.

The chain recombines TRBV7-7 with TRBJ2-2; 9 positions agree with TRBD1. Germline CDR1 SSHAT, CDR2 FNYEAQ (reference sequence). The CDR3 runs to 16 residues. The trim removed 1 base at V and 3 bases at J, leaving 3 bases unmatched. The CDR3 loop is CASSLGQGVYTGELFF. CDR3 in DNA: TGTGCCAGCAGCTTAGGACAGGGGGTATACACCGGGGAGCTGTTTTTT.

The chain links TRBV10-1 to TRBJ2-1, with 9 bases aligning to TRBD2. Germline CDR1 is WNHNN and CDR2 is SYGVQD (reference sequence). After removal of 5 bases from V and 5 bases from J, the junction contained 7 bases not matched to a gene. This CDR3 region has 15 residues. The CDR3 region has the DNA TGCGCCAGCAGTAACAGCGGGAGGAATGACAATGAGCAGTTCTTC. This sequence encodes CASSNSGRNDNEQFF.

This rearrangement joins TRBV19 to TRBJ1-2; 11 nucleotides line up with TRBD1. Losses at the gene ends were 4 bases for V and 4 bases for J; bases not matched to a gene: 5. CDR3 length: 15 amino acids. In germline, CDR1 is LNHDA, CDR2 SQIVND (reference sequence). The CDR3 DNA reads TGTGCCAGTAGTAATCCGGGACAGGGGGTCTATGGCTACACCTTC. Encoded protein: CASSNPGQGVYGYTF.

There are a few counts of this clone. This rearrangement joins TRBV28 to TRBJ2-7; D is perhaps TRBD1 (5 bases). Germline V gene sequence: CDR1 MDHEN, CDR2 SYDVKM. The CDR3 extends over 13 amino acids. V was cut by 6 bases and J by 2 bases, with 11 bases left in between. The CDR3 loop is CASSRQKPYEQYF. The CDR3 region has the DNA TGTGCCAGCAGCCGACAGAAACCCTACGAGCAGTACTTC.

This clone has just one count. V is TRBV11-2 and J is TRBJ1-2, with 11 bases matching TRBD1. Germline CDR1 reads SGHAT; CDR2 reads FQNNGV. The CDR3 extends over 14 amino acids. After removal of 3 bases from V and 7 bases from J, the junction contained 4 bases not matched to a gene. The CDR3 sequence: CASSLDRGHSGYTF. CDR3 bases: TGTGCCAGCAGCTTGGACAGGGGGCATAGTGGCTACACCTTC.

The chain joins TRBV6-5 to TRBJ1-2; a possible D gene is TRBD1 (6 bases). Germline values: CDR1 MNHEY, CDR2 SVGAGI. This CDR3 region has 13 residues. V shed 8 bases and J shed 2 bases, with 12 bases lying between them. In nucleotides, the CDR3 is TGTGCCAGCCGACCAGACAGGAACTATGGCTACACCTTC. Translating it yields CASRPDRNYGYTF.

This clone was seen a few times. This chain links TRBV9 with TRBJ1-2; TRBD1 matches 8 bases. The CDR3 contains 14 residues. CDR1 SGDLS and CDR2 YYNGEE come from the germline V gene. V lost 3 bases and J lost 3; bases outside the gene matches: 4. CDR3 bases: TGTGCCAGCAGCGAACAGGGGGTGGACTATGGCTACACCTTC. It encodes CASSEQGVDYGYTF.

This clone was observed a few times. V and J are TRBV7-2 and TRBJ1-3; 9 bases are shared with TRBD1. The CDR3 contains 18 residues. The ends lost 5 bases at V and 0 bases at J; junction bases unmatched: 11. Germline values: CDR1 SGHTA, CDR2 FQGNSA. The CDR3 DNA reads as TGTGCCAGCAGCCACGGGACAGGGCCCCTGGACTCTGGAAACACCATATATTTT. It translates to CASSHGTGPLDSGNTIYF. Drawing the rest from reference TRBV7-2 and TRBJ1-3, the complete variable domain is GAGVSQSPSNKVTEKGKDVELRCDPISGHTALYWYRQSLGQGLEFLIYFQGNSAPDKSGLPSDRFSAERTGGSVSTLTIQRTQQEDSAVYLCASSHGTGPLDSGNTIYFGEGSWLTVV.

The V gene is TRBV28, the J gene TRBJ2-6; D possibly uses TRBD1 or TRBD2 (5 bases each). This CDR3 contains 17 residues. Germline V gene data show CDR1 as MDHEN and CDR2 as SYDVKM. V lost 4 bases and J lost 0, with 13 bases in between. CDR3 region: CASSSGTSSSGANVLTF. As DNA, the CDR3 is TGTGCCAGCAGTTCCGGGACGTCGTCCTCTGGGGCCAACGTCCTGACTTTC.

The CDR3 here is CAISESRQANEKLFF. The CDR3 region has the DNA TGTGCCATCAGTGAGTCGAGACAGGCTAATGAAAAACTGTTTTTT. The chain uses TRBV10-3 and TRBJ1-4, with D possibly matching TRBD1 (6 bases). This CDR3 is built from 15 residues. CDR1 is ENHRY, CDR2 SYGVKD, per germline. Trimming removed 0 bases at V and 3 bases at J, with 8 bases between.

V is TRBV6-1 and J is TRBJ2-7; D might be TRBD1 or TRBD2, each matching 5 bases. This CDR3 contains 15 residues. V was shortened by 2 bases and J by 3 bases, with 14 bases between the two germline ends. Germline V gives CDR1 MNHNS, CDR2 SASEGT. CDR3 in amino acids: CASSEQGEPHYEQYF. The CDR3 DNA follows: TGTGCCAGCAGTGAACAAGGGGAGCCCCACTACGAGCAGTACTTC.

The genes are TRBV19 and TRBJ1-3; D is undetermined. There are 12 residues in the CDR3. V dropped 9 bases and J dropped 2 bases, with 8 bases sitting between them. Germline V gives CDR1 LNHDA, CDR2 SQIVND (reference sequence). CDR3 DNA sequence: TGTGCCAGCGGGATCGCTGGAAACACCATATATTTT. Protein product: CASGIAGNTIYF.

CDR3 residues: CASSNRQGNQPQHF. CDR3 bases: TGTGCCAGTAGCAACAGACAGGGCAATCAGCCCCAGCATTTT. The gene calls are TRBV19 and TRBJ1-5; possibly TRBD1 for D (6 bases). Germline CDR1 LNHDA, CDR2 SQIVND (reference sequence). The CDR3 is 14 amino acids. Trimming cost V 6 bases and J 2 bases, with 11 bases left between them. The complete variable domain, with remaining parts taken from reference TRBV19 and TRBJ1-5, reads DGGITQSPKYLFRKEGQNVTLSCEQNLNHDAMYWYRQDPGQGLRLIYYSQIVNDFQKGDIAEGYSVSREKKESFPLTVTSAQKNPTAFYLCASSNRQGNQPQHFGDGTRLSIL.

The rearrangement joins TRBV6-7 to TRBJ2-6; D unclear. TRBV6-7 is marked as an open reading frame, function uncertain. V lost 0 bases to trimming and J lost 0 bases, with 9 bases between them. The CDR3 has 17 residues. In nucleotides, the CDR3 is TGTGCCAGCAGTTACTCGATCCCCCGCTCTGGGGCCAACGTCCTGACTTTC. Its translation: CASSYSIPRSGANVLTF.

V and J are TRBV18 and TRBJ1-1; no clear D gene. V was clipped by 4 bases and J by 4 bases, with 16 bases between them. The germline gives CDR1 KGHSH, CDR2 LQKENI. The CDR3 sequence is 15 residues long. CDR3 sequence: CASSLGETPSTEAFF. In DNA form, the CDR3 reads TGTGCCAGCTCACTCGGGGAGACCCCCAGCACTGAAGCTTTCTTT.

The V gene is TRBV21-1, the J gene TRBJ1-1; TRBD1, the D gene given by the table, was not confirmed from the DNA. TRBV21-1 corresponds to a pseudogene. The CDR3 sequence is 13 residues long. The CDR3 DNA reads TGTGCCAGCAGCAAAAAGGGGTGCACTGAAGCTTTCTTT. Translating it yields CASSKKGCTEAFF.

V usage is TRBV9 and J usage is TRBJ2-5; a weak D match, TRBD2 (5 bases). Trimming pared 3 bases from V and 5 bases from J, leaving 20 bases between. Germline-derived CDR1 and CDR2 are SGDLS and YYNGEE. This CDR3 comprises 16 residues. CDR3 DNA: TGTGCCAGCAGCGCGAGGGAACTACCGGAGGTCGAGACCCAGTACTTC. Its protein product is CASSARELPEVETQYF.

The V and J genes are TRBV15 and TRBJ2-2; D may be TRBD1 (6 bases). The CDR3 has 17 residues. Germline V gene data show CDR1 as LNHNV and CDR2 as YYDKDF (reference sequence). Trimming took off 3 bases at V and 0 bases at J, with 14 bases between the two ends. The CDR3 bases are TGTGCCACCAGCAGTGATAGAGGGACATCGAACACCGGGGAGCTGTTTTTT. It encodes CATSSDRGTSNTGELFF.

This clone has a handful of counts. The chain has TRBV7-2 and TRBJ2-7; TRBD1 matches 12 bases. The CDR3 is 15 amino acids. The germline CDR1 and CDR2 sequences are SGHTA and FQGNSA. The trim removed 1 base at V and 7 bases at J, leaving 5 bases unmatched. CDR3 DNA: TGTGCCAGCAGCTTAGTTTTGGGACAGGGGGCTGAGCAGTACTTC. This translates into CASSLVLGQGAEQYF.